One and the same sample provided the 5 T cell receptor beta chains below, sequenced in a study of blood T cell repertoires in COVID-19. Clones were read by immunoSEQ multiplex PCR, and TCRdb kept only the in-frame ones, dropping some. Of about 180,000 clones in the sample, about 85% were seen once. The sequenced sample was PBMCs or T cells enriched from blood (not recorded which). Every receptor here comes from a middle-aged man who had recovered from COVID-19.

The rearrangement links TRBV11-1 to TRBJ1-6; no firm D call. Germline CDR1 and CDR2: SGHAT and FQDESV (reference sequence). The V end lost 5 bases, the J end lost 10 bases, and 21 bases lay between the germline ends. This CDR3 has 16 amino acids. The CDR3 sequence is CASSQRGQVGVSPLHF. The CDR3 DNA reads TGTGCCAGCAGCCAGCGAGGGCAGGTCGGGGTCTCACCCCTCCACTTT.

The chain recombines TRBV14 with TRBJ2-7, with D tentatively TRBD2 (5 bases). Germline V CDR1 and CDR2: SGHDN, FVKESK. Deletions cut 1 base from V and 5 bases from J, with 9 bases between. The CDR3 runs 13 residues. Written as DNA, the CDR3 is TGTGCCAGCAGCCAAGTTCGGGGAGACGAGCAGTACTTC. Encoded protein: CASSQVRGDEQYF.

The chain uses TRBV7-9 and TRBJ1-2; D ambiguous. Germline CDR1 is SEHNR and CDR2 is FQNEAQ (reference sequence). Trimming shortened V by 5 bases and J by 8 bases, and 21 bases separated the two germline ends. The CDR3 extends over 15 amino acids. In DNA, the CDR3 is TGTGCCAGCAGCCCAATCATCGCTAGCGCCGGAGGCTACACCTTC. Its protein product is CASSPIIASAGGYTF.

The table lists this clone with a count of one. The CDR3 here is CASSFDAASSYNSPLHF. CDR3 in DNA: TGTGCCAGCAGTTTTGATGCGGCGAGCTCCTATAATTCACCCCTCCACTTT. The chain is built from TRBV27 and TRBJ1-6; D is uncertain. The CDR3 totals 17 residues. V was shortened by 3 bases and J by 0 bases, with 12 bases between the two germline ends. The germline V gene has CDR1 MNHEY and CDR2 SMNVEV (reference sequence).

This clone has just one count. CDR3 region: CASSLERQGGTEAFF. CDR3 coding DNA: TGTGCCAGCAGCTTAGAGCGTCAGGGGGGAACTGAAGCTTTCTTT. V is TRBV11-2 and J is TRBJ1-1; 7 nucleotides agree with TRBD1. With 0 bases clipped from V and 5 bases from J, the junction kept 6 bases outside the gene matches. Germline loops: CDR1 SGHAT, CDR2 FQNNGV. The CDR3 extends over 15 amino acids. Looking up the rest from reference TRBV11-2 and TRBJ1-1 gives the full variable domain: EAGVAQSPRYKIIEKRQSVAFWCNPISGHATLYWYQQILGQGPKLLIQFQNNGVVDDSQLPKDRFSAERLKGVDSTLKIQPAKLEDSAVYLCASSLERQGGTEAFFGQGTRLTVV.